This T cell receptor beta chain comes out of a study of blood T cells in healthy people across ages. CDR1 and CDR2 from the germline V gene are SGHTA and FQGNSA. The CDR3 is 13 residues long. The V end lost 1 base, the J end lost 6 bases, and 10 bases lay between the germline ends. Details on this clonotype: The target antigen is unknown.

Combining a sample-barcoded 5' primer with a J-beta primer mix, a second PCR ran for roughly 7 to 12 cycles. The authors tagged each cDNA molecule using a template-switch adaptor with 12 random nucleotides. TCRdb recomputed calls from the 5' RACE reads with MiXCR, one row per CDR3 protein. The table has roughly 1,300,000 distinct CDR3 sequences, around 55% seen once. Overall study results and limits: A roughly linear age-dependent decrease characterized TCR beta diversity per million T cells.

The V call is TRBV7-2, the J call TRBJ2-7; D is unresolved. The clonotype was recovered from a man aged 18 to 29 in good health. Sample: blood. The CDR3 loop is CASSLVYLREQYF. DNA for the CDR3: TGTGCCAGCAGCTTAGTGTACCTGCGCGAGCAGTACTTC.